A selection of T cell receptor beta chains follows, all from one sample in a study of cytomegalovirus exposure and HLA in healthy donors. Data came from immunoSEQ multiplex PCR; TCRdb stores just in-frame clones and leaves some out. The sample includes hundreds of thousands of clones, just under 80% of them seen just once. The sequencing sample was made of PBMCs. These receptors all come from a boy between 10 and 17 years old in good health and CMV-seronegative. The CDR3 runs from the conserved cysteine through the conserved F or W. Each record gives: clone size, V gene, D gene, J gene, CDR3 DNA, CDR3 protein. A D gene is named only where the DNA matches it firmly. For some rows the clone size is stated as once, few or many, or as a class when expanded; others skip it.

size: once; V: TRBV19; D: TRBD2; J: TRBJ2-3; DNA: TGTGCCAGCACGGGACTAGCGGGAGACGGAACAGATACGCAGTATTTT; CDR3: CASTGLAGDGTDTQYF
size: once; V: TRBV5-1; D: NA; J: TRBJ2-1; DNA: TGCGCCAGCAGCTTGGGTTATGTCGGCGGGAACAATGAGCAGTTCTTC; CDR3: CASSLGYVGGNNEQFF
size: NA; V: TRBV21-1; D: NA; J: TRBJ2-7; DNA: TGTGCCAGCAGCAGGGGGCCTAGCGGGAGGGCGTACGAGCAGTACTTC; CDR3: CASSRGPSGRAYEQYF
size: NA; V: TRBV7-9; D: TRBD1; J: TRBJ1-2; DNA: TGTGCCAGCAGCTTAATATACCGGGACAGGGGTACTAACTATGGCTACACCTTC; CDR3: CASSLIYRDRGTNYGYTF
size: once; V: TRBV29-1; D: NA; J: TRBJ1-1; DNA: TGCAGCGTCAAACAGGGATTGGAAGCTTTCTTT; CDR3: CSVKQGLEAFF
size: NA; V: TRBV6-1; D: NA; J: TRBJ2-5; DNA: TGTGCCAGCAGTGCTCCCCGGGGGACCCAGTACTTC; CDR3: CASSAPRGTQYF
size: NA; V: TRBV19; D: NA; J: TRBJ1-5; DNA: TGTGCCAGTAGTATGACAGGTGTACAAATTAGCAATCAGCCCCAGCATTTT; CDR3: CASSMTGVQISNQPQHF
size: NA; V: TRBV2; D: TRBD1; J: TRBJ1-2; DNA: TGTGCCAGCAGTAAGACAGGGGGCAGCTATGGCTACACCTTC; CDR3: CASSKTGGSYGYTF
size: few; V: TRBV30; D: NA; J: TRBJ2-1; DNA: TGTGCCTGGGCTCTCTTACGGGGTCACAATGAGCAGTTCTTC; CDR3: CAWALLRGHNEQFF
size: NA; V: TRBV30; D: NA; J: TRBJ1-1; DNA: TGTGCCTCGAGGGCGGGGGCGGCTGAGGCTTTCTTT; CDR3: CASRAGAAEAFF
size: NA; V: TRBV7-7; D: TRBD2; J: TRBJ2-7; DNA: TGTGCTAGCAGCCTCGGGACTAGCTCCTACGAGCAGTACTTC; CDR3: CASSLGTSSYEQYF
size: NA; V: TRBV5-1; D: NA; J: TRBJ2-7; DNA: TGCGCCAGCAGCCCAGTAGCTAGCTCCTACGAGCAGTACTTC; CDR3: CASSPVASSYEQYF
size: NA; V: TRBV10-3; D: TRBD1; J: TRBJ1-4; DNA: TGTGCCATCAGTTCTGACAGGGTATCTGTTAACGAAAAACTGTTTTTT; CDR3: CAISSDRVSVNEKLFF
size: few; V: TRBV5-4; D: NA; J: TRBJ2-1; DNA: TGTGCCAGCAGCTGGGATACGGGGTCCTACAATGAGCAGTTCTTC; CDR3: CASSWDTGSYNEQFF
size: NA; V: TRBV5-4; D: NA; J: TRBJ1-4; DNA: TGTGCCAGCAGCTTGGCGGGGGTAGAGGAAAAACTGTTTTTT; CDR3: CASSLAGVEEKLFF
size: NA; V: TRBV30; D: NA; J: TRBJ1-1; DNA: TGTGCCTGGAGGAACCGGGCAGGGTGGAACACTGAAGCTTTCTTT; CDR3: CAWRNRAGWNTEAFF
size: few; V: TRBV29-1; D: NA; J: TRBJ2-7; DNA: TGCAGCGTTGAGGGGGCCTCCTACGAGCAGTACTTC; CDR3: CSVEGASYEQYF
size: NA; V: TRBV27; D: TRBD2; J: TRBJ2-3; DNA: TGTGCCAGCAGTAAGCGGACTAGCGGGAGCACGCAGTATTTT; CDR3: CASSKRTSGSTQYF
size: NA; V: TRBV4-2; D: NA; J: TRBJ1-2; DNA: TGTGCCAGCAGCCAAGAGAGGGTTAACTATGGCTACACCTTC; CDR3: CASSQERVNYGYTF
size: NA; V: TRBV27; D: TRBD1; J: TRBJ2-7; DNA: TGTGCCAGCAGTCCTCGGACAGGGGCCACCCTTTCATACGAGCAGTACTTC; CDR3: CASSPRTGATLSYEQYF
size: NA; V: TRBV6-1; D: TRBD1; J: TRBJ1-1; DNA: TGTGCCAGCAGTGCCCTCGGGACAGGTTTCACTGAAGCTTTCTTT; CDR3: CASSALGTGFTEAFF
size: few; V: TRBV18; D: TRBD1; J: TRBJ2-7; DNA: TGTGCCAGCTCACCACCGGGGACAGAAGGCTACGAGCAGTACTTC; CDR3: CASSPPGTEGYEQYF
size: NA; V: TRBV11-1; D: TRBD1; J: TRBJ1-1; DNA: TGTGCCAGCAGCTTTGGCGGGACAGGGACCACTGAAGCTTTCTTT; CDR3: CASSFGGTGTTEAFF
size: NA; V: TRBV5-1; D: NA; J: TRBJ2-2; DNA: TGCGCCAGCAGCCTCGCAGGGGCCAACACCGGGGAGCTGTTTTTT; CDR3: CASSLAGANTGELFF
size: once; V: TRBV29-1; D: TRBD2; J: TRBJ2-1; DNA: TGCAGCGTTGCGGGACTAGCGGGACCCAATGAGCAGTTCTTC; CDR3: CSVAGLAGPNEQFF
size: NA; V: TRBV15; D: TRBD1; J: TRBJ2-7; DNA: TGTGCCACCAGCAGCCGGGACAGGGGCAACGAGCAGTACTTC; CDR3: CATSSRDRGNEQYF
size: NA; V: TRBV19; D: NA; J: TRBJ2-7; DNA: TGTGCCAGTAGTGACTACAGGGATAGCTCCTACGAGCAGTACTTC; CDR3: CASSDYRDSSYEQYF
size: NA; V: TRBV15; D: NA; J: TRBJ2-3; DNA: TGTGCCACCAGCAGAGATGGAACAGCGGCAGATACGCAGTATTTT; CDR3: CATSRDGTAADTQYF
size: NA; V: TRBV5-4; D: TRBD2; J: TRBJ2-5; DNA: TGTGCCAGCAGCGGGAGCGGAGCGGGGGGGGAGACCCAGTACTTC; CDR3: CASSGSGAGGETQYF
size: once; V: TRBV5-1; D: TRBD2; J: TRBJ2-1; DNA: TGCGCCAGCAGCTTGGGCGCGGGGGGGCCCAATGAGCAGTTCTTC; CDR3: CASSLGAGGPNEQFF
size: NA; V: TRBV19; D: NA; J: TRBJ2-5; DNA: TGTGCCAGTACCTCTTTCCCACTAGGGGCGGGGGAGACCCAGTACTTC; CDR3: CASTSFPLGAGETQYF
size: NA; V: TRBV6-6; D: NA; J: TRBJ2-1; DNA: TGTGCCAGCGAATTAGACAGTGAGCAGTTCTTC; CDR3: CASELDSEQFF
size: NA; V: TRBV10-1; D: NA; J: TRBJ1-1; DNA: TGCGCCAGCAGTGATCAGGGCCGTGAAGCTTTCTTT; CDR3: CASSDQGREAFF
size: NA; V: TRBV27; D: NA; J: TRBJ1-2; DNA: TGTGCCAGCAGTGGCGGGAGGGGCAACTATGGCTACACCTTC; CDR3: CASSGGRGNYGYTF
size: NA; V: TRBV7-7; D: NA; J: TRBJ2-3; DNA: TGTGCTAGCAGCTGGGGACTCGCCCCGGATACGCAGTATTTT; CDR3: CASSWGLAPDTQYF
size: NA; V: TRBV6-1; D: TRBD1; J: TRBJ1-1; DNA: TGTGCCAGCAGCGACAGGGGGAACACTGAAGCTTTCTTT; CDR3: CASSDRGNTEAFF
size: NA; V: TRBV10-3; D: NA; J: TRBJ2-7; DNA: TGTGCCATCAATCCACAGGGCGGATCGGAGCAGTACTTC; CDR3: CAINPQGGSEQYF
size: NA; V: TRBV11-3; D: NA; J: TRBJ1-2; DNA: TGTGCCAGCAGCTTAGGGCACTATGGCTACACCTTC; CDR3: CASSLGHYGYTF
size: NA; V: TRBV5-6; D: NA; J: TRBJ2-7; DNA: TGTGCCAGCAGCTCTGGTGGAGGGATCGAGCAGTACTTC; CDR3: CASSSGGGIEQYF
size: once; V: TRBV19; D: TRBD1; J: TRBJ1-4; DNA: TGTGCCAGTAGGGATAGCGGGACAGGGAGGCAGAGTGAAAAACTGTTTTTT; CDR3: CASRDSGTGRQSEKLFF
size: few; V: TRBV18; D: TRBD1; J: TRBJ2-7; DNA: TGTGCCAGCTCACGCGAACAGGGGTACGAGCAGTACTTC; CDR3: CASSREQGYEQYF
size: NA; V: TRBV7-2; D: NA; J: TRBJ2-3; DNA: TGTGCCAGCAGCTTAGTTCTTGCGACAGATACGCAGTATTTT; CDR3: CASSLVLATDTQYF
size: once; V: TRBV25-1; D: TRBD2; J: TRBJ2-3; DNA: TGTGCCAGCAGTCCTCCCGGGACTAGCGGGGGGGCAGATACGCAGTATTTT; CDR3: CASSPPGTSGGADTQYF